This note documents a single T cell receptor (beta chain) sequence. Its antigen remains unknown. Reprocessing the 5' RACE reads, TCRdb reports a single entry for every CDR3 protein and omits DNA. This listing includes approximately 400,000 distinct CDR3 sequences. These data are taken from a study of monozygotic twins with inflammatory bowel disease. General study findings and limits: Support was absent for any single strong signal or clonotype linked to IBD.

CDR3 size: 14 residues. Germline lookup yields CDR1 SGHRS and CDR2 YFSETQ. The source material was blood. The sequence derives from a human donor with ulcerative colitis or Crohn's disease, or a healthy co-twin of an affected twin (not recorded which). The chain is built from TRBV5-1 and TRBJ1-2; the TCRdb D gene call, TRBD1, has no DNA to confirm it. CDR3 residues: CASSHPGQGPGYTF.